This T cell receptor (beta chain) stems from a study of neurological immune-mediated disorders. This clonotype came up many times. Synthesis of cDNA used 5'RACE (with 10-nucleotide random UMIs). TCRdb processed the 5' RACE reads anew with MiXCR; each CDR3 protein has one entry. The sample has some 50,000 distinct CDR3 sequences, under 30% seen once. Trimming stripped 6 bases from V and 2 bases from J, with 10 bases between. Germline V lookup: CDR1 DFQATT, CDR2 SNEGSKA (reference sequence). This CDR3 has 12 amino acids. Sequenced: PBMCs. This rearrangement joins TRBV20-1 to TRBJ1-2, with D unclear. The receptor was isolated from a woman in her seventies in good health. The CDR3 reads CSAPITNYGYTF. CDR3 bases: TGCAGTGCCCCAATCACGAACTATGGCTACACCTTC.